The present TCR beta chain was sequenced within a study of OX40 agonist ivuxolimab in advanced cancers. Study background: Melanoma, hepatocellular carcinoma, head and neck or renal cell cancer occurred in dose-escalation patients.

Overall study results and limits: On average, a greater number of expanded clones characterised CD8+ T cells relative to CD4+.

Profiled with immunoSEQ multiplex PCR; TCRdb holds only in-frame clones, not every one. The profile shows 45,000 to 70,000 clones, over 80% of them singletons. As regards this clone: The antigen is unknown.

This CDR3 is 15 amino acids long. Trimming took 3 bases from V and 4 from J, leaving 12 bases between them. CDR1 SEHNR and CDR2 FQNEAQ come from the germline V gene (reference sequence). The source was CD4+ or CD8+ T cells sorted from blood, collected in a trial of the OX40 agonist ivuxolimab. The sequence was obtained from an adult with an advanced solid tumor such as melanoma, head and neck, liver or kidney cancer. The chain links TRBV7-9 to TRBJ1-4; D is uncertain. The CDR3 DNA reads as TGTGCCAGCAGCTTGGGAGGCGGCGTTAATGAAAAACTGTTTTTT. It codes for CASSLGGGVNEKLFF.